Sequencing of this TCR beta chain was carried out in a study of cytomegalovirus exposure and HLA in healthy donors. The CDR3 is 12 amino acids. V gave up 6 bases and J gave up 10 bases; unmatched junction bases: 8. CDR1 SQVTM and CDR2 ANQGSEA come from the germline V gene. Clones were read by immunoSEQ multiplex PCR, and TCRdb kept only the in-frame ones, dropping some. Of about 220,000 clones listed, just over 90% are singletons. The TCR was taken from a woman between 18 and 29 years old in good health and CMV-seronegative. The V gene is TRBV29-1, the J gene TRBJ2-1, with 8 bases lining up with TRBD2. Input material: PBMCs. CDR3 nucleotides: TGCAGCGTGGGATCTAGCGGGCACGAGCAGTTCTTC. Its translation is CSVGSSGHEQFF.